This T cell receptor (beta chain) was sequenced for a study of control samples from healthy donors and cancer patients. Here immunoSEQ multiplex PCR was the method, and the copy in TCRdb shows in-frame clones only, minus some. The table includes about 180,000 clones, nearly 90% detected once. Trimming removed 6 bases from V and 2 bases from J; junction bases left unmatched: 6. CDR3 length equals 14 residues. The germline V gene encodes CDR1 MDHEN and CDR2 SYDVKM. The chain combines TRBV28 with TRBJ1-1; 7 bases are shared with TRBD1. This TCR was sampled from a woman aged 45-60 years in good health. The material sequenced was blood. The CDR3, as DNA: TGTGCCAGCAGGGGGACAGCAACCAACACTGAAGCTTTCTTT. It yields the protein CASRGTATNTEAFF.